This TCR beta chain derives from a study of T cell repertoires in cytomegalovirus infection. Study background: CMV epitopes used comprised recently identified HLA-C-restricted ones and well-studied HLA-B-restricted ones. Study conclusions and caveats: In two of eight donors, the top clonotype was HLA-C-restricted CMV-specific.

TCRdb called the reads again in MiXCR, with one record for every CDR3 protein. The sample lists some 200,000 distinct CDR3 sequences, 35% to 40% occurring once. V lost 4 bases and J 4 bases, leaving 13 bases between the germline ends. The CDR3 runs 14 residues. Germline V gene lookup returns CDR1 MGHRA and CDR2 YSYEKL. Details on this clonotype: Its cognate antigen is unknown.

Sequenced here: CD8+ T cells from cultured PBMCs, sampled from culture after CMV antigen stimulation. The rearrangement links TRBV4-1 to TRBJ1-1; D is undetermined. The sequence derives from a human donor in good health (CMV status not recorded). Some clones in this sample may be carry-over from other donors' samples. CDR3 protein: CASSPTLFSTEAFF. Written as DNA, the CDR3 is TGCGCCAGCAGCCCGACACTGTTTAGCACTGAAGCTTTCTTT.